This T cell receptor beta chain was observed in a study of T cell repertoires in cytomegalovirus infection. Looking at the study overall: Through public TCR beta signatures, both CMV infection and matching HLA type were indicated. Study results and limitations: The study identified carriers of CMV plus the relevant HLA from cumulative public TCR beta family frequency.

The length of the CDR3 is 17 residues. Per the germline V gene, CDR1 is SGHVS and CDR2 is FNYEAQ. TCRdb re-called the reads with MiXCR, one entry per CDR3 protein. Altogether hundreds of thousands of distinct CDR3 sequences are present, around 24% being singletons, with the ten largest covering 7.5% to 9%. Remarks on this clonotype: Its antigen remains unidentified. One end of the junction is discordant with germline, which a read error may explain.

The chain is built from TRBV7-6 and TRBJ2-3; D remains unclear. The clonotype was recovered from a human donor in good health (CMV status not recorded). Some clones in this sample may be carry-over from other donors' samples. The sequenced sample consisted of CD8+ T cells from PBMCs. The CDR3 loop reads CVSSLALGYLMADTQYF. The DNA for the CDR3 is TGTGTCAGCAGCTTAGCCCTGGGCTACCTGATGGCAGATACGCAGTATTTT.